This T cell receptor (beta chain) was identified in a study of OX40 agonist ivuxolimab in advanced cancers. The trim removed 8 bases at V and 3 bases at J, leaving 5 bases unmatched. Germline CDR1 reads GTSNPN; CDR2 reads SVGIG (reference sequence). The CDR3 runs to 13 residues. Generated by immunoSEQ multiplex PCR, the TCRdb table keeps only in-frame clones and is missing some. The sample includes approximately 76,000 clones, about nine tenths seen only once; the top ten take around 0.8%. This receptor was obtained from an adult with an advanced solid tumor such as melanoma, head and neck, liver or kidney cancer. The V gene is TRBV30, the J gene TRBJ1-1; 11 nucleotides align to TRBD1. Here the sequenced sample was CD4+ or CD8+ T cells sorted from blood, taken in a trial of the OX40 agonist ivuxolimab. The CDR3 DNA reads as TGTGCCATGGACAGGGGGCAGGACACTGAAGCTTTCTTT. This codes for CAMDRGQDTEAFF.